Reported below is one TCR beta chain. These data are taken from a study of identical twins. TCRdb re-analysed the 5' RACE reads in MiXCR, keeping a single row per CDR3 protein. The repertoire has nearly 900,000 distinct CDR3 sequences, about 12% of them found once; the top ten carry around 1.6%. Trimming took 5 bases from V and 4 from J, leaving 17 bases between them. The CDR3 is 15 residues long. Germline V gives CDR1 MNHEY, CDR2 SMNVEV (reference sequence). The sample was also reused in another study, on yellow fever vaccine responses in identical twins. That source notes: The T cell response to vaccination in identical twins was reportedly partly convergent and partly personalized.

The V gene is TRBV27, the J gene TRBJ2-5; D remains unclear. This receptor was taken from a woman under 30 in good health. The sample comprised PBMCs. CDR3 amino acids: CASSPGYQQTETQYF. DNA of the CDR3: TGTGCCAGCAGTCCAGGCTACCAACAGACAGAGACCCAGTACTTC.